Below, 15 T cell receptor beta chains from the same sample are listed, as sequenced in a study of metastatic and nonmetastatic thyroid tumors. Not a single patient had been given any form of treatment at any point before undergoing thyroid surgery. Through MiXCR, TCRdb re-clonotyped the PCR reads. The table records fewer than 35,000 clones, approximately 11% of them present only once. The specimen sequenced was blood. Receptor source: a female donor with papillary thyroid cancer or a benign thyroid nodule (not recorded which). Some clones in this sample may be carry-over from other donors' samples.

Many counts were recorded for this clone. The rearrangement uses TRBV28 and TRBJ1-5, with a possible D match to TRBD1 (5 bases). Germline V gene data show CDR1 as MDHEN and CDR2 as SYDVKM. The CDR3 consists of 13 residues. V was cut by 1 base and J by 8 bases, with 9 bases left in between. In DNA, the CDR3 is TGTGCCAGCAGTTTATCCGGGGGGGAGCCCCAGCATTTT. It yields the protein CASSLSGGEPQHF.

This clone has ten or more counts. The chain has TRBV28 and TRBJ2-3; 10 bases map to TRBD2. J was trimmed by 2 bases and V by 4 bases; bases with no gene match: 9. CDR1 is MDHEN and CDR2 is SYDVKM in the germline V gene. The CDR3 is made up of 17 amino acids. CDR3 region: CASSSPGLAPLTDTQYF. The CDR3 DNA reads TGTGCCAGCAGTTCCCCGGGACTAGCGCCACTCACAGATACGCAGTATTTT.

This clone was recorded at least ten times. The gene calls are TRBV2 and TRBJ1-4; possible D gene TRBD1, 5 bases. Trimming pared 8 bases from V and 8 bases from J, leaving 15 bases between. CDR1 is SNHLY and CDR2 is FYNNEI in the germline V gene. This CDR3 is 13 amino acids long. CDR3 region: CASLRETGEKLFF. CDR3 bases: TGTGCCAGCCTCAGGGAAACCGGGGAAAAACTGTTTTTT.

This clone was counted at least ten times. This rearrangement joins TRBV6-2 or TRBV6-3 to TRBJ1-1; tentatively, D is TRBD1 (5 bases). The CDR3 length is 14 residues. Trimming took off 2 bases at V and 4 bases at J, with 11 bases between the two ends. Looked up from germline, CDR1 is MNHEY and CDR2 is SVGEGT. CDR3 nucleotides: TGTGCCAGCAGTTACGGGGCGGGGAGCACTGAAGCTTTCTTT. Protein sequence: CASSYGAGSTEAFF.

The V call is TRBV20-1, the J call TRBJ2-1; 14 bases align to TRBD2. Germline-derived CDR1 and CDR2 are DFQATT and SNEGSKA (reference sequence). The J segment lost 8 bases and the V segment lost 6 bases, leaving 6 bases of the junction unmatched. There are 14 residues in the CDR3. The CDR3 region is CSAGTSGRGDEQFF. Written as DNA, the CDR3 is TGCAGTGCGGGGACTAGCGGGAGAGGTGATGAGCAGTTCTTC.

This clone was picked up many times. The rearrangement joins TRBV6-1 to TRBJ2-2; possible D gene TRBD1, 6 bases. Germline V CDR1 and CDR2: MNHNS, SASEGT. V lost 8 bases and J lost 6, with 22 bases in between. The CDR3 has 16 residues. In nucleotides, the CDR3 is TGTGCCAGCGGCTGGACCAGGGGTCCTAGAGCCGGGGAGCTGTTTTTT. It translates to CASGWTRGPRAGELFF.

This clone was counted ten times or more. V and J are TRBV4-3 and TRBJ1-2, with 8 bases aligning to TRBD1. Germline V gives CDR1 LGHNA, CDR2 YSLEER. The CDR3 is made up of 17 amino acids. V dropped 4 bases and J dropped 4; count of bases not matched to a gene: 14. The DNA for the CDR3 is TGCGCCAGCAGCCCCCACTCCTTACAGGGGGTGTCCTATGGCTACACCTTC. Translated: CASSPHSLQGVSYGYTF.

This clone was observed many times. This chain connects TRBV5-6 to TRBJ1-6; TRBD1 might be the D (6 bases). Per germline, CDR1 SGHDT and CDR2 YYEEEE. V was pared by 9 bases and J by 7 bases, with 17 bases between. The CDR3 runs to 14 residues. The CDR3, as DNA: TGTGCCACTACTCGGGGGGCGGACAATTCACCCCTCCACTTT. This encodes CATTRGADNSPLHF.

This clone showed up many times. The V call is TRBV5-1, the J call TRBJ2-7; D gene unclear. V was shortened by 4 bases and J by 6 bases, with 11 bases between the two germline ends. The CDR3 length is 12 residues. Per germline, CDR1 SGHRS and CDR2 YFSETQ. DNA of the CDR3: TGCGCCAGCAGCGATCCAGTGGGCGAGCAGTACTTC. It is translated as CASSDPVGEQYF.

As to this clone: At one end, the junction sequence differs from germline, possibly due to a read error. The V gene is TRBV12-3 or TRBV12-4, the J gene TRBJ1-5; D is possibly TRBD1 (5 bases). The CDR3 length is 16 residues. Written as DNA, the CDR3 is TGTGCCAGCAGTGACAGTGTCGGGGATAGCAGTCAGCCCCAGCATTTT. As protein: CASSDSVGDSSQPQHF.

The chain uses TRBV28 and TRBJ1-5; D remains ambiguous. The CDR3 has 15 amino acids. CDR1 and CDR2 from the germline V gene are MDHEN and SYDVKM. The V gene lost 3 bases and the J gene lost 2 bases, with 11 bases spanning the gap. This CDR3 is CASSFPGWCNQPQHF. The CDR3 DNA is TGTGCCAGCAGTTTTCCCGGATGGTGCAATCAGCCCCAGCATTTT.

This clone came up many times. V gene TRBV20-1 combines with J gene TRBJ1-6; tentative D call: TRBD1 (6 bases). The CDR3 extends over 15 amino acids. CDR1 and CDR2 from the germline V gene are DFQATT and SNEGSKA (reference sequence). V lost 5 bases, J lost 5 bases, and 16 bases lay in between. CDR3 loop: CSAPEQGLNNSPLHF. The CDR3 region has the DNA TGCAGTGCTCCTGAACAGGGCCTTAATAATTCACCCCTCCACTTT.

In its sample, this clone was seen many times. The chain combines TRBV28 with TRBJ2-7; 9 nucleotides align to TRBD1. V trimming: 7 bases; J trimming: 4 bases; junction bases outside the gene matches: 11. Germline CDR1 is MDHEN and CDR2 is SYDVKM. The CDR3 sequence is 15 residues long. The CDR3 region is CASIRQGTGRYEQYF. The CDR3 region has the DNA TGTGCCAGCATCAGACAAGGGACAGGGAGGTACGAGCAGTACTTC.

This clone was counted ten times or more. The J gene is TRBJ1-3, the V gene TRBV11-3, with D possibly matching TRBD1 (5 bases). The CDR3 sequence is 18 residues long. V lost 1 base and J lost 4, with 20 bases in between. CDR1 and CDR2 (germline): SGHNT, YENEEA. Here the CDR3 reads CASSLVSGAQNLGNTIYF. CDR3 coding DNA: TGTGCCAGCAGCTTAGTTTCCGGGGCGCAGAATTTGGGAAACACCATATATTTT.

This clone was picked up many times. This chain joins TRBV27 and TRBJ2-7; D is perhaps TRBD1 (6 bases). The germline V gene has CDR1 MNHEY and CDR2 SMNVEV (reference sequence). The CDR3 length is 15 residues. Trimming removed 5 bases from V and 2 bases from J, with 16 bases in between. In DNA form, the CDR3 reads TGTGCCAGCAGTCTCCAGACCGGGACACCCTACGAGCAGTACTTC. Its protein is CASSLQTGTPYEQYF.